Listed below are T cell receptor beta chains from one sample, sequenced in a study of regulatory T cells in long-lasting Graves disease. TCRdb called the multiplex PCR reads again in MiXCR, with one record for every CDR3 protein. The profile shows roughly 450,000 distinct CDR3 sequences, 22% of them singletons. Sequencing used peripheral blood mononuclear cells (PBMCs), obtained when the disease was refractory, from a patient treated with antithyroid drugs. Source of these receptors: a female donor with Graves disease. Each CDR3 is given with its conserved first and last residue. D genes are given only for firm matches. The listing skips clone size in some rows; elsewhere it reads once, few, many or a size class.

V gene	D gene	J gene	clone size	CDR3 DNA	CDR3 protein
TRBV5-6	.	TRBJ2-5	few	TGTGCCAGCAGCTTCGACAACCAAGAGACCCAGTACTTC	CASSFDNQETQYF
TRBV7-2	.	TRBJ1-5	.	TGTGCCAGCAGCTTACTAAGGGGATATCAGCCCCAGCATTTT	CASSLLRGYQPQHF
TRBV24-1	.	TRBJ1-1	once	TGTGCCACCAGTGATGCGGGGAACACTGAAGCCTTCTTT	CATSDAGNTEAFF
TRBV20-1	TRBD1	TRBJ2-5	many	TGCAGTGCTAGACCTGGGGACAGGCTTAATCAAGAGACCCAGTACTTC	CSARPGDRLNQETQYF
TRBV28	.	TRBJ1-2	many	TGTGCCAGTAGGGGGTCAATTGGGTACACCTTC	CASRGSIGYTF
TRBV6-9	.	TRBJ2-5	.	TGTGCCAGCAGTTACGGAGGAGGGGGCGGGGAGACCCAGTACTTC	CASSYGGGGGETQYF
TRBV4-1	.	TRBJ2-7	.	TGCGCCAGCAGCCAAGGGGGGCCGGAGTGGGGGGAGCAGTACTTC	CASSQGGPEWGEQYF
TRBV5-1	.	TRBJ1-3	.	TGCGCCAGCGCATTGGGAAACACCATATATTTT	CASALGNTIYF
TRBV6-2/TRBV6-3	TRBD1	TRBJ2-7	many	TGTGCCAGCAGTTACTCGACGGACAGGGGGCACTACGAGCAGTACTTC	CASSYSTDRGHYEQYF
TRBV9	TRBD2	TRBJ2-7	many	TGTGCCAGCAGCGGAACCGGGGATAGCGGGAAAGTTTACGAGCAGTACTTC	CASSGTGDSGKVYEQYF
TRBV28	TRBD1	TRBJ1-1	many	TGTGCCAGCAGTTTTACTACAGGGGATCTTATTAGGGCTTTCTTT	CASSFTTGDLIRAFF
TRBV11-3	TRBD1	TRBJ1-4	many	TGTGCCAGCAGCCCAAGGACAGGTGGCGAAAAACTGTTTTTT	CASSPRTGGEKLFF
TRBV29-1	.	TRBJ1-1	few	TGCAGCGTGGCAGGGGTTTACACTGAAGCTTTCTTT	CSVAGVYTEAFF
TRBV7-9	TRBD2	TRBJ2-2	few	TGTGCCAGCAGCTTAACTAGCGAGGGCACCGGGGAGCTGTTTTTT	CASSLTSEGTGELFF
TRBV9	.	TRBJ1-2	.	TGTGCCAGCAGCGCTGGGGAGAGCCTATATGGCTACACCTTC	CASSAGESLYGYTF
TRBV7-9	.	TRBJ2-1	.	TGTGCCAGCAGCTCCCGTCTCCTCGGCAATGAGCAGTTCTTC	CASSSRLLGNEQFF
TRBV20-1	TRBD1	TRBJ1-2	.	TGCAGTGCTATCCCGGGAAGGCAGGGGGCAATTGGCTACACCTTC	CSAIPGRQGAIGYTF
TRBV7-2	TRBD2	TRBJ2-7	.	TGTGCCAGCAGCTTACTCGTGACTAGCGGCTCCTACGAGCAGTACTTC	CASSLLVTSGSYEQYF
TRBV12-3/TRBV12-4	.	TRBJ1-3	.	TGTGCCAGCAGTTTGGGAGGGCCGGTAGGAAACACCATATATTTT	CASSLGGPVGNTIYF
TRBV2	.	TRBJ1-2	many	TGTGCCAGCAGTGAAGTGGAGGGGTATGGCTACACCTTC	CASSEVEGYGYTF
TRBV28	TRBD1	TRBJ1-6	many	TGTGCCAGCAGTTTAACCGGGACAGGGGTATCACCCCTCCACTTT	CASSLTGTGVSPLHF
TRBV4-2	TRBD2	TRBJ2-3	.	TGTGCCAGCAGGGAGGGACTAGCGGGAAGCACAGATACGCAGTATTTT	CASREGLAGSTDTQYF
TRBV6-1	.	TRBJ1-4	many	TGTGCCAGCAGTCTAAGGTCGGGGGACCTGTTTTTT	CASSLRSGDLFF
TRBV30	.	TRBJ1-4	many	TGTGCCTGGAGTGCCCGGGGAGCTTCTAATGAAAAACTGTTTTTT	CAWSARGASNEKLFF
TRBV6-2/TRBV6-3	.	TRBJ1-5	.	TGTGCCAGCACTTGGCATAGCAATCAGCCCCAGCATTTT	CASTWHSNQPQHF
TRBV11-2	.	TRBJ1-5	.	TGTGCCAGCAGCCTGAACGGACAGAATAGCAATCAGCCCCAGCATTTT	CASSLNGQNSNQPQHF
TRBV7-2	.	TRBJ1-4	few	TGTGCCAGCAGCGCGAGGAACGGCGAAAAACTGTTTTTT	CASSARNGEKLFF
TRBV6-1	.	TRBJ2-2	many	TGTGCCAGCAGTGAATTTAGCGGCCTCACCGGGGAGCTGTTTTTT	CASSEFSGLTGELFF
TRBV12-5	.	TRBJ1-5	many	TGTGCTAGTGGTTTGACTCACTGGCCCCAGCATTTT	CASGLTHWPQHF
TRBV6-4	.	TRBJ1-5	.	TGTGCCAGCAGTTACTATGGAAGGGATCAACCCCAGCATTTT	CASSYYGRDQPQHF
TRBV19	.	TRBJ2-5	few	TGTGCCAGTAGTATGGTGACCGAGGGGGAGACCCAGTACTTC	CASSMVTEGETQYF
TRBV7-6	.	TRBJ2-5	.	TGTGCCAGCAGCTTAGTGGTCAGGGGAGAGACCCAGTACTTC	CASSLVVRGETQYF
TRBV7-9	.	TRBJ2-5	.	TGTGCCAGCAGCCCCCCGGGACGCCCAGAGACCCAGTACTTC	CASSPPGRPETQYF
TRBV5-1	.	TRBJ1-1	.	TGCGCCAGCAGCTTGACAGGGACTTTGAACACTGAAGCTTTCTTT	CASSLTGTLNTEAFF
TRBV30	.	TRBJ2-7	.	TGTGCCTGGAGTGGAGGGTTGGACGAGCAGTACTTC	CAWSGGLDEQYF
TRBV11-2	.	TRBJ1-2	many	TGTGCCAGCAGCCCAGAGGCCAGAGACTTAGGTGGCTACACCTTC	CASSPEARDLGGYTF
TRBV19	TRBD1	TRBJ1-2	.	TGTGCCAGTAGTATAGATAAGAGGACAGGGGCCTCTGGGGGCTACACCTTC	CASSIDKRTGASGGYTF
TRBV5-6	.	TRBJ1-2	many	TGTGCCAGCAGCTTGGAAGCCCAGGGGCTCTATGGCTACACCTTC	CASSLEAQGLYGYTF
TRBV28	TRBD1	TRBJ1-5	many	TGTGCCAGCAGCCCTGAGGGACAGGGGGCCGGTCAGCCCCAGCATTTT	CASSPEGQGAGQPQHF
TRBV20-1	TRBD2	TRBJ2-3	.	TGCAGTGCTACAGCACCGGGACTAGCGGGAGTTGATACGCAGTATTTT	CSATAPGLAGVDTQYF
TRBV5-5	.	TRBJ2-7	.	TGTGCCAGCAGCTTGGGGGATTGGTCCTACGAGCAGTACTTC	CASSLGDWSYEQYF
TRBV7-2	.	TRBJ2-7	many	TGTGCCAGCAGCACTCGAGACGGCGGCTACGAGCAGTACTTC	CASSTRDGGYEQYF
TRBV28	.	TRBJ1-1	many	TGTGCCAGCAGTTTGGCCACAACTTTGTTGAACACTGAAGCTTTCTTT	CASSLATTLLNTEAFF
TRBV6-1	TRBD1	TRBJ2-2	few	TGTGCCAGCCCCGGGACAGGGTTTACCGGGGAGCTGTTTTTT	CASPGTGFTGELFF
TRBV7-2	.	TRBJ1-5	many	TGTGCCAGCAGCTCCGGGTCGGGGGGTTCGAGCAATCAGCCCCAGCATTTT	CASSSGSGGSSNQPQHF
TRBV4-2	TRBD2	TRBJ2-7	few	TGTGCCAGCAGCCAAGATAAGGTCCTAGCGGGAAGGAGTGAGCAGTACTTC	CASSQDKVLAGRSEQYF
TRBV5-1	.	TRBJ1-1	many	TGCGCCAGCAGCTTGTCTGAGGCAAACACTGAAGCTTTCTTT	CASSLSEANTEAFF
TRBV12-5	TRBD2	TRBJ2-7	many	TGTGCTAGTGGTTTGGCGGGAGGTGCCTACGAGCAGTACTTC	CASGLAGGAYEQYF
TRBV5-1	.	TRBJ1-4	.	TGCGCCAGCAGCGTACGGACTGCAACTAATGAAAAACTGTTTTTT	CASSVRTATNEKLFF
TRBV11-2	TRBD2	TRBJ2-7	.	TGTGCCAGCAGCTCCCTTAGTCGGGGACTAGCGGGAATCCTATACGAGCAGTACTTC	CASSSLSRGLAGILYEQYF
TRBV27	.	TRBJ2-7	.	TGTGCCAGCAGGCCCCGTGGCGAGCAGTACTTC	CASRPRGEQYF
TRBV20-1	TRBD2	TRBJ2-7	few	TGCAGTGCTAGAGGAGGAGGGAGGGACTACGAGCAGTACTTC	CSARGGGRDYEQYF
TRBV6-1	.	TRBJ1-1	many	TGTGCCAGTTTAATGCCGCTGAACACTGAAGCTTTCTTT	CASLMPLNTEAFF
TRBV5-6	.	TRBJ2-3	once	TGTGCCAGCAGCTTGGTGGCCGACCCTTACACAGATACGCAGTATTTT	CASSLVADPYTDTQYF